There are many counts of the clone carrying this TCR beta chain. TCR beta libraries were built with iRepertoire HTBI primers and Arm-PCR of CDR3 regions. TCRdb reprocessed the multiplex PCR reads with MiXCR, giving one entry per CDR3 protein. Here the sample spans about 470,000 distinct CDR3 sequences, roughly 20% being singletons. The data were obtained in a study of regulatory T cells in long-lasting Graves disease. Study in general: To qualify as persistent, Graves' disease required over 5 years of antithyroid drugs with positive TSH receptor antibodies.

CDR3 size: 13 residues. V was trimmed by 7 bases and J by 7 bases, leaving 16 bases between them. Germline loops: CDR1 MNHNS, CDR2 SASEGT. Time point of the sample: persistent/refractory GD, antithyroid drugs over 5 years with positive TRAb. From RNA extracted from PBMCs, the TCR library was made. The sequence came from a female donor with Graves disease. The chain couples TRBV6-1 to TRBJ2-5, with D maybe TRBD2 (5 bases). Specimen: peripheral blood mononuclear cells (PBMCs), collected when the disease was refractory, from a patient treated with antithyroid drugs. CDR3 loop: CASTRGEEGTQYF. In nucleotides, the CDR3 is TGTGCCAGCACCCGGGGAGAGGAAGGGACCCAGTACTTC.